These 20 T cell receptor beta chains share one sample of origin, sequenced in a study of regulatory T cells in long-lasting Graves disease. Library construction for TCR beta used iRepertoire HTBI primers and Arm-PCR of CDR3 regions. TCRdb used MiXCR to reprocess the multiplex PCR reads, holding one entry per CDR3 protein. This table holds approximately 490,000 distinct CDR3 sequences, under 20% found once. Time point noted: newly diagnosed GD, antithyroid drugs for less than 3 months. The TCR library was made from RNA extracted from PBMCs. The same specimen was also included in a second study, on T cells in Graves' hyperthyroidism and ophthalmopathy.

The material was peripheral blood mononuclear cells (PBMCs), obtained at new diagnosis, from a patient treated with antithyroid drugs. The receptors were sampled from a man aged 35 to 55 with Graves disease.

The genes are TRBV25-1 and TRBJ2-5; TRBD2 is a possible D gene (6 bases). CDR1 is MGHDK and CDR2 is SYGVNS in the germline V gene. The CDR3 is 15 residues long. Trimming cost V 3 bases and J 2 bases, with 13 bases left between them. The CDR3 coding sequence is TGTGCCAGCAGTGATATGGGGGGACCACAAGAGACCCAGTACTTC. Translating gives CASSDMGGPQETQYF.

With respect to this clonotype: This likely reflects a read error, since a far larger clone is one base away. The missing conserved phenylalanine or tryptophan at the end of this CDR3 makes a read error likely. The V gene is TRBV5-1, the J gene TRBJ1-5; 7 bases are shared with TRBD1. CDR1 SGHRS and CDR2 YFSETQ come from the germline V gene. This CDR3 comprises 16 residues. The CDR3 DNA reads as TGTGCCAGCAGCTTAGGACAGGATGGTAGCAATCAGCCCCAGCATGTT. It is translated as CASSLGQDGSNQPQHV.

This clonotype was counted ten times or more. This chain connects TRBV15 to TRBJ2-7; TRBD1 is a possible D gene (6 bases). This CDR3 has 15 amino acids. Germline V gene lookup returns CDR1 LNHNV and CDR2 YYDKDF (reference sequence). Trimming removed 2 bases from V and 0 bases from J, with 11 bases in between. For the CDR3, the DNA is TGTGCCACCAGCAGAAACAGGGTTAACTCCTACGAGCAGTACTTC. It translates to CATSRNRVNSYEQYF.

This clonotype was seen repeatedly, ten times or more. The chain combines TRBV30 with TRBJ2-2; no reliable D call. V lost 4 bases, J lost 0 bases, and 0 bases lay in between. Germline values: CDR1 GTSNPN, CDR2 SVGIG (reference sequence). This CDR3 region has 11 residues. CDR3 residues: CAWTNTGELFF. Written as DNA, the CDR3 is TGTGCCTGGACGAACACCGGGGAGCTGTTTTTT.

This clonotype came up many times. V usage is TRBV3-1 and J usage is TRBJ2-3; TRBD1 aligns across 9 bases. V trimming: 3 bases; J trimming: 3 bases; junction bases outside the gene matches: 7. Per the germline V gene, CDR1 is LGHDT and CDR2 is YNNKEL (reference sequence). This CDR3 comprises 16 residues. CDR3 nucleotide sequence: TGTGCCAGCAGCCAGCGGGGGACAGGGCGTACAGATACGCAGTATTTT. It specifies CASSQRGTGRTDTQYF.

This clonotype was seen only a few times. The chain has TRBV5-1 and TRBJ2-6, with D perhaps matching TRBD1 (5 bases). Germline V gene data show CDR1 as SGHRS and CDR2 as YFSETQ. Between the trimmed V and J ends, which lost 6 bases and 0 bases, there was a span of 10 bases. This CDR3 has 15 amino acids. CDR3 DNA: TGCGCCAGCAAGATGACAGCCTCTGGGGCCAACGTCCTGACTTTC. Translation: CASKMTASGANVLTF.

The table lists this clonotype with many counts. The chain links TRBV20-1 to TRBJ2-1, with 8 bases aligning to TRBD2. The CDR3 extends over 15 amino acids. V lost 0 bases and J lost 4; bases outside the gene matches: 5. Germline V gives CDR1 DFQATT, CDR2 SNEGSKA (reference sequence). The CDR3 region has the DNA TGCAGTGCTAGAGATAAGCGGGAGTGGTACAATGAGCAGTTCTTC. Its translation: CSARDKREWYNEQFF.

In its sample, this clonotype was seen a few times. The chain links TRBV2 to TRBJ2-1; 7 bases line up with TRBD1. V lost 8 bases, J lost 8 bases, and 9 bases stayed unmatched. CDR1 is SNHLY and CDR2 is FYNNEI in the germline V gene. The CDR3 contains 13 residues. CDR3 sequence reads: CASSTGAVDEQFF. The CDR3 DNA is TGTGCCAGCTCAACAGGGGCTGTGGATGAGCAGTTCTTC.

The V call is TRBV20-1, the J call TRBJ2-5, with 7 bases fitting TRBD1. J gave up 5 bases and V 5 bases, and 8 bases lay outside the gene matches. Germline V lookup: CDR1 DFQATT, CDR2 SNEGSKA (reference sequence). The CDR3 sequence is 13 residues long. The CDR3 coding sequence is TGCAGTGCTGCCTCGACAGGGAGCGAGACCCAGTACTTC. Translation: CSAASTGSETQYF.

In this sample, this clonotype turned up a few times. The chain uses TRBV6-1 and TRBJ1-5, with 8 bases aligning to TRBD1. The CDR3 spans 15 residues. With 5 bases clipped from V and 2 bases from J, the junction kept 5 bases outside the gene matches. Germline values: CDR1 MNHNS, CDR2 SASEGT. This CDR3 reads CASSTDRGRNQPQHF. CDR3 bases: TGTGCCAGCAGTACAGACAGGGGACGCAATCAGCCCCAGCATTTT.

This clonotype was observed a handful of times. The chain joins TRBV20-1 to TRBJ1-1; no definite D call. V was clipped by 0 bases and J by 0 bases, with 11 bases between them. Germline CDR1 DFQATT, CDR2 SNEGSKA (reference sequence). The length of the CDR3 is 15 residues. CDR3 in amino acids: CSARDPDKLNTEAFF. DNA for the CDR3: TGCAGTGCTAGAGATCCAGACAAGTTGAACACTGAAGCTTTCTTT.

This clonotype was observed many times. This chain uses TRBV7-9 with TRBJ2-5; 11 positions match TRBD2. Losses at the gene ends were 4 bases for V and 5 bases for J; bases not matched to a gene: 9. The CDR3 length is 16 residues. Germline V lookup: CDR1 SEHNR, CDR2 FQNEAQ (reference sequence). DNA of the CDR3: TGTGCCAGCAGCTCTGTTAGCGGGAGGGAATTGGAGACCCAGTACTTC. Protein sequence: CASSSVSGRELETQYF.

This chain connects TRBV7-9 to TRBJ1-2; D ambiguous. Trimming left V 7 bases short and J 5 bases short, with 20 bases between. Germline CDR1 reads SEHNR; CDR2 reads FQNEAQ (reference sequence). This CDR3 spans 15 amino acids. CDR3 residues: CASTPRGEVRYGYTF. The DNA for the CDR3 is TGTGCCAGCACCCCCCGGGGTGAGGTCCGGTATGGCTACACCTTC.

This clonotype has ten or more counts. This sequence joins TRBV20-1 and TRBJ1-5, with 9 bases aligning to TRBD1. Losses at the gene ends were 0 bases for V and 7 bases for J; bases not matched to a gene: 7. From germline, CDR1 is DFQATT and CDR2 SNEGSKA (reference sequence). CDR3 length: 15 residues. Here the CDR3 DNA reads TGCAGTGCTAGAGAGGGACAGGGTCGATGGCAGCCCCAGCATTTT. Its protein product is CSAREGQGRWQPQHF.

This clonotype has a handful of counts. CDR3 protein: CSTTGVNTEAFF. The CDR3 bases are TGCAGCACGACAGGGGTGAACACTGAAGCTTTCTTT. The chain employs TRBV29-1 and TRBJ1-1; 8 nucleotides match TRBD1. The germline V gene has CDR1 SQVTM and CDR2 ANQGSEA. Unmatched junction bases numbered 2, after V lost 8 bases and J lost 0 bases. The CDR3 loop spans 12 amino acids.

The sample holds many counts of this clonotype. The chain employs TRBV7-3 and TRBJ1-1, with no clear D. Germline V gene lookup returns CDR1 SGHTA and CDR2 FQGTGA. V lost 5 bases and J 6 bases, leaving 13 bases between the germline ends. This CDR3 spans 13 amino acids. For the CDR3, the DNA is TGTGCCAGCAGCCCCCCCAATGGCGCTGAAGCTTTCTTT. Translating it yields CASSPPNGAEAFF.

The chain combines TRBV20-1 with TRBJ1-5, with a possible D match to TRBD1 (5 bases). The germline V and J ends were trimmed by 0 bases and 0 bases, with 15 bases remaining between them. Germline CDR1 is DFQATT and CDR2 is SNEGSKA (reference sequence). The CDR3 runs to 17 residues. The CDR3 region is CSARDQKGWYSNQPQHF. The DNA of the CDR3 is TGCAGTGCTAGAGATCAAAAGGGGTGGTATAGCAATCAGCCCCAGCATTTT.

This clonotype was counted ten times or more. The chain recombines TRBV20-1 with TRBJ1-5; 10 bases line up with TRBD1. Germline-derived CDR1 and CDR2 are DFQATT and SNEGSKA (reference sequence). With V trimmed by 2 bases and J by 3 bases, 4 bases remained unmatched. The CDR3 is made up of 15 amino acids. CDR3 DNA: TGCAGTGCTAGATCTGGGACAGGGGTCAATCAGCCCCAGCATTTT. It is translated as CSARSGTGVNQPQHF.

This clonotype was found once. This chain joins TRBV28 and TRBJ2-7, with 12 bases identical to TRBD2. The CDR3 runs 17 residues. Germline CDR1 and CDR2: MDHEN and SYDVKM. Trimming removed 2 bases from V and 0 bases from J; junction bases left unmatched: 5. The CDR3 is CASSLSLAGGFSYEQYF. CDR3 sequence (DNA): TGTGCCAGCAGTTTAAGTCTAGCGGGAGGGTTCTCCTACGAGCAGTACTTC.

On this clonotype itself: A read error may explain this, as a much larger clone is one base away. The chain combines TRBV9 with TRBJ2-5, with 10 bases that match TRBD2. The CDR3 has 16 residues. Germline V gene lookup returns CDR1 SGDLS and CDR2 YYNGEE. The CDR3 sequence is CASSVGTSGGGEIQYF. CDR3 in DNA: TGTGCCAGCAGCGTAGGGACTAGCGGAGGGGGAGAGATCCAGTACTTC.